This TCR beta chain was documented in a study of shared clonotypes between healthy human individuals. About the research overall: For every donor, three CD4 naive, three CD4 memory, two CD8 naive and one CD8 memory plates were used.

Source study methods: ImmunoSEQ junction-only sequences lacked quality scores, so their filtering differed. Measured with immunoSEQ multiplex PCR; TCRdb has only the in-frame clones, and not every one. That table gives V, J and clone size, and the DNA gave D and trimming. The table shows hundreds of thousands of clones, with about 80% occurring only once. Trimming removed 3 bases from V and 5 bases from J, with 13 bases in between. CDR1 SQVTM and CDR2 ANQGSEA come from the germline V gene. The CDR3 consists of 13 residues. The chain combines TRBV29-1 with TRBJ1-1, with D possibly matching TRBD1 (6 bases). The receptor was derived from a woman in her 30s in good health. The material sequenced was memory CD4+ T cells sorted from blood. Subset reported: CD45RA-negative fraction. CDR3 protein: CSVDGGRRTEAFF. Here the CDR3 DNA reads TGCAGCGTTGACGGGGGGCGCCGGACTGAAGCTTTCTTT.